The clone carrying this TCR beta chain has a single count. The study recruited people aged roughly 18 to 89 years across 24 US areas. The sample belongs to a study of blood T cell repertoires in COVID-19. Study in general: Italy, Spain and the United States were the sources of the convalescent and acute COVID-19 samples. The analysed material was cDNA or gDNA that came from T cells, B-cell-depleted T cells, or PBMCs.

CDR1 is LGHNA and CDR2 is YNFKEQ in the germline V gene. The V gene end was trimmed by 1 base and the J gene end by 9 bases; junction bases not matched to a gene: 11. The CDR3 extends over 17 amino acids. Authors' analysis steps: Cell counts per sample came from amplifying reference gene primers. The assay was immunoSEQ multiplex PCR, and TCRdb's table has in-frame clones only and misses some. The DNA was the basis for D and trimming; V, J and clone size are from that table. Here the sample spans roughly 290,000 clones, 89% being singletons. The chain is built from TRBV4-2 and TRBJ1-6, with TRBD1 matching over 8 bases. What was sequenced was PBMCs or T cells enriched from blood (not recorded which). This receptor was identified in a woman aged 40 to 49 who had recovered from COVID-19. The DNA for the CDR3 is TGTGCCAGCAGCCAAGGGGGTTACGGCAGGGGGCCTTCACCCCTCCACTTT. Translating it yields CASSQGGYGRGPSPLHF.